Given below is one T cell receptor beta chain in context. This clone was detected once. Its antigen is still unknown. Base qualities are not recorded, but no much larger clone differs from it by a single base. The data were taken from a study of blood T cell repertoires in COVID-19 (dated by TCRdb to 2018 to 2020). Some background on the complete study: Samples from collaborators originated in the United States, Italy and Spain and spanned both the acute and convalescent phases of COVID-19. The repertoires were released in a freely available public database intended as a resource for research on the immune response to SARS-CoV-2. The samples were drawn from the first 160 participants of the ongoing ImmuneRACE study and from about 1,200 subjects provided by 6 global collaborators. HLA class I and class II types, where available, came from metadata supplied by the sample provider rather than from assay-based typing. The sample metadata nearly always contained a de-identified subject ID, COVID-19 status, age in years and sex. The prospective study material was composed of cDNA or gDNA derived from T cells, B-cell-depleted T cells, or PBMCs. Subjects who had been exposed to COVID-19, were actively infected with it, or had recovered from it provided the deeply sampled blood TCRbeta repertoires that made up the dataset.

Broad study findings and their caveats: The amount of clinical and demographic metadata varied by source and participant and was provided uncurated.

In the prospective study, participants were roughly 18 to 100 years old, resided in under 30 geographic areas of the United States, and were enrolled through a virtual design. To assign participants to cohorts, the prospective study relied on clinical history that participants themselves reported in a screening survey and a study questionnaire. Recovered participants in ImmuneRACE Cohort 3 were defined as having two consecutive negative NP/OP PCR tests, clearance from a healthcare professional, or resolution of symptoms. Mobile phlebotomists in the prospective study collected whole blood, serum and a nasopharyngeal or oropharyngeal swab from every participant. Over a 2-month period, participants in the prospective study had the option of providing additional blood draws and questionnaires. Blood samples from the prospective study were shipped frozen or at room temperature prior to DNA extraction.

Reading the germline V gene gives CDR1 SNHLY and CDR2 FYNNEI. Trimming removed 7 bases from V and 6 bases from J; the gene matches leave 13 bases unexplained. The CDR3 spans 17 residues, from the cysteine through the phenylalanine. Left in the record is the CDR3 DNA by itself, 51 bases read in frame from the first base. The immunoSEQ Assay, a bias-controlled multiplex PCR, was used to amplify TCRbeta CDR3 regions from genomic DNA. On the authors' methods: Nucleated cell counts per sample were estimated from amplification of reference gene primers within the assay. To quantify the absolute abundance of each unique TCRbeta CDR3 rearrangement, sequence reads were collapsed and filtered. For each sample, productive Simpson clonality was calculated as the square root of Simpson's diversity index over productive rearrangements. In its TCRdb copy, this immuneACCESS table keeps in-frame sequences only and misses some clones. Where compared with another copy, unresolved V genes explain less than half of these, and the others have no known cause. That table is the source of V, J and clone size, and D and trimming were worked out from the DNA. This sample holds 150,000 or so clones; around 85% were observed only once. The ten largest clonotypes hold about 10% of the sample.

This clonotype was obtained from a man in his fifties or sixties who had recovered from COVID-19. The sequenced sample was PBMCs or T cells enriched from blood (not recorded which). The chain links TRBV2 with TRBJ1-6; 9 central nucleotides agree with TRBD1. The CDR3 sequence is CASKTGGASLGNSPLHF. The nucleotide sequence reads as follows: TGTGCCAGCAAAACAGGGGGCGCATCATTAGGTAATTCACCCCTCCACTTT.